This TCR beta chain is drawn from a study of blood T cell repertoires in COVID-19. On the study more broadly: COVID-19 samples, acute and convalescent, were from the United States, Italy and Spain.

Per the germline V gene, CDR1 is ENHRY and CDR2 is SYGVKD. The CDR3 runs to 15 residues. The J segment lost 8 bases and the V segment lost 4 bases, leaving 7 bases of the junction unmatched. TCRdb keeps only in-frame clones here, not all; method: immunoSEQ multiplex PCR. The sample yields 290,000 or so clones, about 88% seen once. The sequencing sample was made of peripheral blood. The genes are TRBV10-3 and TRBJ2-3; 12 bases map to TRBD2. This sequence originates from a man aged 65 to 85 with acute or convalescent COVID-19. The CDR3 sequence: CAISGTSGEVGTQYF. The CDR3 nucleotides read TGTGCCATCAGTGGGACTAGCGGGGAGGTCGGTACGCAGTATTTT.